There are many counts of the clone carrying this TCR beta chain. Its specificity is unknown. The data were taken from a study of neurological immune-mediated disorders. Study-level points and caveats: Falling below healthy controls, multiple sclerosis showed the least TCR clonal expansion, while HTLV-1-associated myelopathy showed the most.

Each CDR3 protein is one row after TCRdb ran MiXCR on the 5' RACE reads. The sample carries around 40,000 distinct CDR3 sequences, about 13% recorded once. The length of the CDR3 is 15 residues. V was clipped by 4 bases and J by 8 bases, with 17 bases between them. Germline CDR1 reads SNHLY; CDR2 reads FYNNEI. The specimen sequenced was PBMCs. The chain links TRBV2 to TRBJ1-4; no clear D gene. This receptor was obtained from a female donor in good health. The CDR3 loop reads CASSVGQYSSEKLFF. The CDR3 coding sequence is TGTGCCAGCAGTGTGGGCCAGTATTCCTCGGAAAAACTGTTTTTT.